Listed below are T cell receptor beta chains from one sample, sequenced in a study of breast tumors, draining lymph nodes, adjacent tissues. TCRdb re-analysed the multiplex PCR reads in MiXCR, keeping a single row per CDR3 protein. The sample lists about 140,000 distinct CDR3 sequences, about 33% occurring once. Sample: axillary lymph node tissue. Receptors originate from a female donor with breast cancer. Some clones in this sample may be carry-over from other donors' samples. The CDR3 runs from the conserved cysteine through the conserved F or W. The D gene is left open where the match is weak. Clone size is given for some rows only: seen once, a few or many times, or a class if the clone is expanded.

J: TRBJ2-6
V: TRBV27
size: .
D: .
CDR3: CASAQEPGANVLTF
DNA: TGTGCCAGTGCCCAGGAACCTGGGGCCAACGTCCTGACTTTC

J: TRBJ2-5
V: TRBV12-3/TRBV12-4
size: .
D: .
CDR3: CASSLGRSGKETQYF
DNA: TGTGCCAGCAGCCTGGGACGTTCGGGCAAAGAGACCCAGTACTTC

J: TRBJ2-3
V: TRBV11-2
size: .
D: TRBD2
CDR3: CASSPRTSLTDTQYF
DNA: TGTGCCAGCAGCCCTCGGACTAGCTTGACCGATACGCAGTATTTT

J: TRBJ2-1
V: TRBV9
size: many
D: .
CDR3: CASSVRGGREGNEQFF
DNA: TGTGCCAGCAGCGTAAGAGGGGGCAGGGAGGGGAATGAGCAGTTCTTC

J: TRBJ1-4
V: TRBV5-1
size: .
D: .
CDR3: CASSLGGGSYNEKLFF
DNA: TGCGCCAGCAGCTTAGGCGGGGGCTCCTACAATGAAAAACTGTTTTTT

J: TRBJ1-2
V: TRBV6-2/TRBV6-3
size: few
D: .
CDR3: CASSHRAEDGYTF
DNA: TGTGCCAGCAGTCACCGGGCAGAAGATGGCTACACCTTC

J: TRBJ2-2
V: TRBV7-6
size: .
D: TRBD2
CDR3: CASSLGGGAGELFF
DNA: TGTGCCAGCAGCTTAGGCGGGGGGGCCGGGGAGCTGTTTTTT

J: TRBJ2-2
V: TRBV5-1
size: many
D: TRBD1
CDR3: CASSLTTGGIGELFF
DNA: TGCGCCAGCAGCTTGACCACAGGGGGCATCGGGGAGCTGTTTTTT

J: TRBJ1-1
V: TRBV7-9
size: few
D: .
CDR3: CASSLAPPGQKAFF
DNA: TGTGCCAGCAGCTTAGCTCCACCGGGACAAAAAGCTTTCTTT

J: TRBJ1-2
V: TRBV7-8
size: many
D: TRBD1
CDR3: CASSQLTGGTYGYTF
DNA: TGTGCCAGCAGCCAACTCACAGGGGGGACCTATGGCTACACCTTC

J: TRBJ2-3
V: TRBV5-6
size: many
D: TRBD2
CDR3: CASSPGLAGLTDTQYF
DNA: TGTGCCAGCAGCCCGGGACTAGCGGGCCTCACAGATACGCAGTATTTT

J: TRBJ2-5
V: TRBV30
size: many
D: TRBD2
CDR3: CAWRQWGGKETQYF
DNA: TGTGCCTGGAGACAGTGGGGGGGGAAAGAGACCCAGTACTTC

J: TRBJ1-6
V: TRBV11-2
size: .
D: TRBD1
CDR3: CASSCRGQSYNSPLHF
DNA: TGTGCCAGCAGCTGCAGGGGACAGTCCTATAATTCACCCCTCCACTTT